Listed here is a single T cell receptor (beta chain). Its antigen remains unidentified. This sample stems from a study of CD8 T cells in ankylosing spondylitis. Study outcomes and limitations: The clones that were linked to disease were reported to be significantly enriched in matched synovial fluid samples from ankylosing spondylitis patients. A motif of under ten highly homologous TCR beta variants was seen as apparently characteristic of ankylosing spondylitis blood. Within peripheral blood, clones linked to disease were CD8+ and relatively rare.

With 0 bases removed from V and 8 bases from J, the gap between germline ends came to 8 bases. In germline, CDR1 is SGHRS, CDR2 YFSETQ. This CDR3 region has 13 residues. Library preparation for TCR beta used quantitative 5'-RACE with molecular barcodes. A single record per CDR3 protein comes from TCRdb applying MiXCR to the 5' RACE reads. The table shows 390,000 or so distinct CDR3 sequences, with more than 20% occurring only once. This TCR derives from a male donor with ankylosing spondylitis. The sample consisted of blood, either unsorted or a sorted T cell fraction (not recorded which). The rearrangement links TRBV5-1 to TRBJ1-4; D gene uncertain. The CDR3 region is CASSLASLEKLFF. CDR3 sequence (DNA): TGCGCCAGCAGCTTGGCCAGCTTGGAAAAACTGTTTTTT.